The 23 T cell receptor beta chains in this list originate from one sample, sequenced in a study of blood T cell repertoires in COVID-19. Sequencing used immunoSEQ multiplex PCR; TCRdb keeps in-frame clones, though not all of them. Among 390,000 or so clones listed, roughly 86% were seen once. Sequenced input: peripheral blood. These receptors all come from a woman under 40 with COVID-19, enrolled during active disease.

V is TRBV27 and J is TRBJ2-1, with 7 bases that match TRBD2. V was clipped by 6 bases and J by 8 bases; unmatched bases: 7. In germline, CDR1 is MNHEY, CDR2 SMNVEV (reference sequence). The CDR3 is 13 residues long. CDR3 sequence (DNA): TGTGCCAGCAGGGCGGGAGTGTTGGATGAGCAGTTCTTC. It encodes CASRAGVLDEQFF.

This clone was detected only once. The chain joins TRBV5-4 to TRBJ1-6; D not certain. Trimming took 4 bases from V and 7 from J, leaving 12 bases between them. Per germline, CDR1 SGHNT and CDR2 YYREEE (reference sequence). The CDR3 is made up of 14 amino acids. DNA of the CDR3: TGTGCCAGCAGCCTGGGAAAGCAAAATTCACCCCTCCACTTT. Its translation: CASSLGKQNSPLHF.

The chain recombines TRBV7-9 with TRBJ2-3; D is perhaps TRBD1 (6 bases). The CDR3 consists of 15 residues. V was trimmed by 5 bases and J by 0 bases, leaving 12 bases between them. Germline V CDR1 and CDR2: SEHNR, FQNEAQ (reference sequence). Here the CDR3 reads CASSKGQTSTDTQYF. In DNA form, the CDR3 reads TGTGCCAGCAGCAAAGGACAGACTAGCACAGATACGCAGTATTTT. The entire variable domain, with the rest obtained from reference TRBV7-9 and TRBJ2-3, is as follows: DTGVSQNPRHKITKRGQNVTFRCDPISEHNRLYWYRQTLGQGPEFLTYFQNEAQLEKSRLLSDRFSAERPKGSFSTLEIQRTEQGDSAMYLCASSKGQTSTDTQYFGPGTRLTVL.

The chain uses TRBV19 and TRBJ2-7; 8 nucleotides match TRBD1. V lost 5 bases and J lost 4; bases outside the gene matches: 4. Germline V gene data show CDR1 as LNHDA and CDR2 as SQIVND (reference sequence). The CDR3 contains 13 residues. The CDR3, as DNA: TGTGCCAGTAGTTCGCGACAGGGGTACGAGCAGTACTTC. It yields the protein CASSSRQGYEQYF. Supplemented by reference TRBV19 and TRBJ2-7, the full variable domain reads DGGITQSPKYLFRKEGQNVTLSCEQNLNHDAMYWYRQDPGQGLRLIYYSQIVNDFQKGDIAEGYSVSREKKESFPLTVTSAQKNPTAFYLCASSSRQGYEQYFGPGTRLTVT.

The V and J genes are TRBV3-1 (or the pseudogene TRBV3-2) and TRBJ2-7, with 10 bases matching TRBD2. The CDR3 is 16 amino acids. The V and J ends lost 3 bases and 3 bases, in that order; junction bases with no gene match: 8. Germline lookup yields CDR1 LGHDT and CDR2 YNNKEL (reference sequence). The CDR3, as DNA: TGTGCCAGCAGCCAGGGGCTAGCGGGGGCCAGCTACGAGCAGTACTTC. This gives the protein CASSQGLAGASYEQYF.

Concerning this clone itself: Other nucleotide sequences from this sample produce the same CDR3. The chain links TRBV6-2 or TRBV6-3 to TRBJ1-5; no clear D. Looked up from germline, CDR1 is MNHEY and CDR2 is SVGEGT. This CDR3 has 13 amino acids. V lost 2 bases and J lost 4, with 6 bases in between. The CDR3 sequence: CASSYGGNQPQHF. The CDR3 coding sequence is TGTGCCAGCAGTTACGGCGGTAATCAGCCCCAGCATTTT.

This clone was recorded once. The CDR3 DNA is TGTGCCAGCAGCCCCGAGGTAGCGGGGACTTACAATGAGCAGTTCTTC. Translation gives CASSPEVAGTYNEQFF. J is TRBJ2-1 and V is TRBV7-3; 8 nucleotides agree with TRBD2. The CDR3 extends over 16 amino acids. V trimming: 5 bases; J trimming: 4 bases; junction bases outside the gene matches: 10. Germline V gives CDR1 SGHTA, CDR2 FQGTGA.

The chain carries TRBV6-2 or TRBV6-3 and TRBJ2-1; 8 nucleotides line up with TRBD2. Germline trimming cut 0 bases from V and 3 bases from J; bases unmatched to any gene: 4. Germline CDR1 and CDR2: MNHEY and SVGEGT. There are 16 residues in the CDR3. The CDR3 reads CASSYSSGSRYNEQFF. As DNA, the CDR3 is TGTGCCAGCAGTTACTCGAGCGGGAGCCGCTACAATGAGCAGTTCTTC.

This clone was seen just once. V gene TRBV28 combines with J gene TRBJ2-1; possibly TRBD1 for D (5 bases). The V end was cut by 4 bases, the J end by 10 bases, with 8 bases between. CDR3 length: 11 residues. Germline loops: CDR1 MDHEN, CDR2 SYDVKM. This chain's CDR3 is CASSYRLEQFF. For the CDR3, the DNA is TGTGCCAGCAGTTACAGGTTGGAGCAGTTCTTC. Combining the CDR3 with reference TRBV28 and TRBJ2-1 gives the whole variable domain DVKVTQSSRYLVKRTGEKVFLECVQDMDHENMFWYRQDPGLGLRLIYFSYDVKMKEKGDIPEGYSVSREKKERFSLILESASTNQTSMYLCASSYRLEQFFGPGTRLTVL.

The chain is built from TRBV24-1 and TRBJ2-3; TRBD2 agrees at 16 bases. J lost 6 bases, V lost 7 bases, and 15 bases had no gene match. The CDR3 loop spans 19 amino acids. From germline, CDR1 is KGHDR and CDR2 SFDVKD. CDR3 protein: CATSGPRGLAGGPGDTQYF. DNA for the CDR3: TGTGCCACCAGCGGCCCCCGGGGACTAGCGGGAGGGCCGGGGGATACGCAGTATTTT.

This clone appeared once. DNA for the CDR3: TGCGCCAGCAGCCCTGGGACAGGGAGTTACAATGAGCAGTTCTTC. This codes for CASSPGTGSYNEQFF. The chain carries TRBV4-3 and TRBJ2-1; TRBD1 matches at 9 bases. Unmatched junction bases numbered 5, after V lost 4 bases and J lost 4 bases. The CDR3 length is 15 residues. Germline CDR1 and CDR2: LGHNA and YSLEER.

The chain recombines TRBV7-2 with TRBJ1-2, with D uncertain. V was pared by 8 bases and J by 7 bases, with 17 bases between. The germline gives CDR1 SGHTA, CDR2 FQGNSA. The CDR3 contains 13 residues. In DNA form, the CDR3 reads TGTGCCAGCCCCCAAGCACGGTCGGGTGGCTACACCTTC. It codes for CASPQARSGGYTF.

This clone was picked up one time. The V and J genes are TRBV6-1 and TRBJ2-1; possibly TRBD2 for D (6 bases). The germline V and J ends were trimmed by 7 bases and 4 bases, with 14 bases remaining between them. CDR3 length: 14 amino acids. Germline-derived CDR1 and CDR2 are MNHNS and SASEGT. The CDR3 nucleotides are TGTGCCAGCAATCTCGGGAGTGGGTACAATGAGCAGTTCTTC. Translation: CASNLGSGYNEQFF.

This clone has only one observation. V usage is TRBV2 and J usage is TRBJ2-7, with a weak D call TRBD2 (6 bases). The CDR3 sequence is 12 residues long. Germline V gene lookup returns CDR1 SNHLY and CDR2 FYNNEI. V dropped 10 bases and J dropped 0 bases, with 10 bases sitting between them. This CDR3 is CATSTSSYEQYF. In DNA, the CDR3 is TGTGCCACTTCGACTAGCTCCTACGAGCAGTACTTC.

The rearrangement links TRBV7-2 to TRBJ2-5; 8 nucleotides align to TRBD1. The CDR3 extends over 15 amino acids. Germline loops: CDR1 SGHTA, CDR2 FQGNSA. V was pared by 4 bases and J by 2 bases, with 6 bases of the junction left unmatched. The CDR3 DNA reads TGTGCCAGCAGCTCACAGGGGGTAGGGCAAGAGACCCAGTACTTC. Protein product: CASSSQGVGQETQYF.

The V gene is TRBV6-5, the J gene TRBJ2-2; TRBD2 matches 9 bases. Trimming at V came to 5 bases and at J to 4 bases, leaving 2 bases not matched to a gene. Germline lookup yields CDR1 MNHEY and CDR2 SVGAGI. The CDR3 loop spans 14 amino acids. The CDR3 sequence is CASSRREGTGELFF. The CDR3 DNA sequence: TGTGCCAGCAGTAGGCGGGAGGGCACCGGGGAGCTGTTTTTT.

This chain connects TRBV28 to TRBJ1-2, with 7 nucleotides matching TRBD1. The trim removed 6 bases at V and 1 base at J, leaving 5 bases unmatched. The CDR3 totals 14 residues. The V gene's germline CDR1 is MDHEN and CDR2 SYDVKM. CDR3 loop: CASSPGTVNYGYTF. The CDR3 nucleotides are TGTGCCAGCAGCCCCGGGACAGTTAACTATGGCTACACCTTC.

This chain joins TRBV25-1 and TRBJ1-2, with a weak D call TRBD1 (5 bases). Trimming pared 4 bases from V and 3 bases from J, leaving 15 bases between. Germline loops: CDR1 MGHDK, CDR2 SYGVNS. This CDR3 has 15 residues. In DNA form, the CDR3 reads TGTGCCAGCAGTGGCCCGAATCAGGGCTACTATGGCTACACCTTC. Its protein is CASSGPNQGYYGYTF.

V usage is TRBV15 and J usage is TRBJ1-4; D not certain. This CDR3 comprises 13 residues. CDR1 and CDR2 (germline): LNHNV, YYDKDF (reference sequence). V gave up 3 bases and J gave up 8 bases, with 10 bases separating them. The DNA of the CDR3 is TGTGCCACCAGCAGCCAATTAGAGGAAAAACTGTTTTTT. It translates to CATSSQLEEKLFF.

V is TRBV11-2 and J is TRBJ2-6; D is possibly TRBD1 (5 bases). V lost 6 bases and J lost 0, with 9 bases in between. The germline CDR1 and CDR2 sequences are SGHAT and FQNNGV. The CDR3 runs to 15 residues. The CDR3 loop reads CASSRQLSGANVLTF. CDR3 nucleotide sequence: TGTGCCAGCAGTCGACAGCTCTCTGGGGCCAACGTCCTGACTTTC. The full variable domain, rest sourced from reference TRBV11-2 and TRBJ2-6, is EAGVAQSPRYKIIEKRQSVAFWCNPISGHATLYWYQQILGQGPKLLIQFQNNGVVDDSQLPKDRFSAERLKGVDSTLKIQPAKLEDSAVYLCASSRQLSGANVLTFGAGSRLTVL.

V usage is TRBV5-1 and J usage is TRBJ1-3, with D tentatively TRBD1 (5 bases). CDR1 SGHRS and CDR2 YFSETQ come from the germline V gene. CDR3 size: 16 residues. V shed 4 bases and J shed 0 bases, with 14 bases lying between them. The CDR3 loop is CASSVGRTISGNTIYF. The DNA of the CDR3 is TGCGCCAGCAGCGTGGGACGGACTATCTCTGGAAACACCATATATTTT.

This chain joins TRBV7-3 and TRBJ2-5; 11 bases agree with TRBD1. CDR1 and CDR2 from the germline V gene are SGHTA and FQGTGA. The CDR3 consists of 14 residues. V shed 5 bases, J shed 9 bases, and the junction held 8 bases outside the gene matches. The CDR3 reads CASSPTGTGGSQYF. DNA for the CDR3: TGTGCCAGCAGCCCTACCGGGACAGGGGGTTCCCAGTACTTC.

This clone was seen once. The gene calls are TRBV10-2 and TRBJ1-5, with TRBD1 matching over 10 bases. Germline V gene sequence: CDR1 WSHSY, CDR2 SAAADI. Losses at the gene ends were 3 bases for V and 10 bases for J; bases not matched to a gene: 9. CDR3 length: 15 amino acids. The CDR3 is CASSDPGQGIEPQHF. The DNA for the CDR3 is TGCGCCAGCAGTGACCCGGGACAGGGGATTGAACCCCAGCATTTT.